A single sample gave rise to the 12 T cell receptor beta chains below, sequenced in a study of early T cells in non-severe SARS-CoV-2 infection (dated by TCRdb to about 2021). Libraries were prepared through 5' RACE. The instrument was a NextSeq 500. TCRdb reprocessed the public reads (quality trimming at Q25 with fastp, clone calling with MiXCR) and kept in-frame beta chains. Rows merge per CDR3 protein into single entries with the most common DNA and genes. The sample records 60,000 or so distinct CDR3 sequences, just under 15% of which are singletons. Approximately 11% of the sample comes from the top ten. This specimen consisted of whole blood, obtained at baseline. The source is an adult who was a healthcare worker with PCR-confirmed SARS-CoV-2 infection or an uninfected control (not recorded which).

There are many counts of this clonotype. This chain connects TRBV6-6 to TRBJ2-5; maybe TRBD2 (6 bases). Germline V CDR1 and CDR2: MNHNY, SVGAGI (reference sequence). V lost 5 bases, J lost 5 bases, and 12 bases lay in between. The CDR3 is 13 residues long. The CDR3 DNA follows: TGTGCCAGCAGTCAGTGGGGGGAGGAGACCCAGTACTTC. It translates to CASSQWGEETQYF.

The chain couples TRBV20-1 to TRBJ2-7, with 14 bases that match TRBD2. Germline trimming cut 5 bases from V and 6 bases from J; bases unmatched to any gene: 18. This CDR3 has 18 amino acids. Germline assignment: CDR1 DFQATT and CDR2 SNEGSKA (reference sequence). In nucleotides, the CDR3 is TGCAGTGCTTGGGGGGCCGGGACTAGCGGGAGAGCCACTCTCGAGCAGTACTTC. Encoded protein: CSAWGAGTSGRATLEQYF.

The V and J genes are TRBV3-1 and TRBJ2-7, with unresolved D. The CDR3 totals 14 residues. V was shortened by 2 bases and J by 0 bases, with 8 bases between the two germline ends. Germline CDR1 and CDR2: LGHDT and YNNKEL (reference sequence). As DNA, the CDR3 is TGTGCCAGCAGCCAATTGTCGGGCTCCTACGAGCAGTACTTC. It specifies CASSQLSGSYEQYF.

This clonotype has a handful of counts. The chain couples TRBV11-2 to TRBJ2-7; 11 nucleotides agree with TRBD2. This CDR3 spans 16 amino acids. Trimming cost V 3 bases and J 5 bases; bases outside gene matches: 9. From germline, CDR1 is SGHAT and CDR2 FQNNGV. CDR3: CASSFLTSGTIDEQYF. DNA of the CDR3: TGTGCCAGCAGCTTCTTGACTAGCGGGACTATCGACGAGCAGTACTTC.

The genes are TRBV24-1 and TRBJ1-1; the D is unclear. Trimming left V 4 bases short and J 7 bases short, with 6 bases between. Germline CDR1 reads KGHDR; CDR2 reads SFDVKD. The CDR3 extends over 11 amino acids. CDR3 coding DNA: TGTGCCACCAGTGACTATGGTGAAGCTTTCTTT. This translates into CATSDYGEAFF.

The CDR3 DNA follows: TGCGCCAGCAGCTTGGGCAGCAACACCGGGGAGCTGTTTTTT. This gives the protein CASSLGSNTGELFF. The chain is built from TRBV5-1 and TRBJ2-2; D uncertain. The V gene lost 0 bases and the J gene lost 2 bases, with 5 bases spanning the gap. Germline CDR1 reads SGHRS; CDR2 reads YFSETQ. This CDR3 is built from 14 residues.

This clonotype occurred a few times. This chain joins TRBV6-6 and TRBJ1-4, with D tentatively TRBD1 (6 bases). The CDR3 is 14 amino acids. Trimming left V 2 bases short and J 4 bases short, with 8 bases between. CDR1 and CDR2 (germline): MNHNY, SVGAGI (reference sequence). The CDR3 spells CASSYAGDNEKLFF. The CDR3 coding sequence is TGTGCCAGCAGTTACGCAGGGGATAATGAAAAACTGTTTTTT.

This clonotype appeared many times. The CDR3 here is CASSFDRVTFF. CDR3 DNA: TGTGCCAGCAGTTTCGACAGGGTGACCTTCTTC. The chain has TRBV2 and TRBJ2-1, with 7 bases lining up with TRBD1. The CDR3 sequence is 11 residues long. Germline CDR1 SNHLY, CDR2 FYNNEI. Trimming took 5 bases from V and 16 from J; bases not matched to a gene: 8.

V and J are TRBV12-3 or TRBV12-4 and TRBJ2-6, with D uncertain. The CDR3 is 17 amino acids. The CDR3: CATAGQGGYSGANVLTF. As DNA, the CDR3 is TGTGCAACCGCCGGCCAAGGTGGCTACTCTGGGGCCAACGTCCTGACTTTC.

There are a few counts of this clonotype. DNA of the CDR3: TGTGCCAGCAGCTTAGCCCGGACTAGCGGACTTTACGAGCAGTACTTC. It encodes CASSLARTSGLYEQYF. V gene TRBV7-6 combines with J gene TRBJ2-7, with 10 bases matching TRBD2. The germline V gene encodes CDR1 SGHVS and CDR2 FNYEAQ. The CDR3 extends over 16 amino acids. V was pared by 0 bases and J by 4 bases, with 6 bases of the junction left unmatched.

This chain uses TRBV7-9 with TRBJ2-3, with a weak D call TRBD2 (6 bases). Germline loops: CDR1 SEHNR, CDR2 FQNEAQ (reference sequence). The CDR3 has 16 amino acids. Trimming left V 4 bases short and J 0 bases short, with 14 bases between. The CDR3 sequence: CASSYDGGSSTDTQYF. CDR3 in DNA: TGTGCCAGCAGCTACGATGGAGGGTCGAGCACAGATACGCAGTATTTT.

V is TRBV21-1 and J is TRBJ2-7; TRBD2, the D gene given by the table, was not confirmed from the DNA. TRBV21-1 is described as a pseudogene. This CDR3 is built from 14 residues. The CDR3 is CASSFGTSGYEQYF. The CDR3 bases are TGTGCCAGCAGCTTCGGGACTAGCGGATACGAGCAGTACTTC.